There are many counts of the clone carrying this T cell receptor (beta chain). Its specificity is not known. Using unique molecular identifiers, the investigators prepared the TCRbeta library. A single record per CDR3 protein comes from TCRdb applying MiXCR to the PCR reads. The data show under 750,000 distinct CDR3 sequences, with roughly 23% seen just once and over 12% held by the top ten. This record comes from a study of T-cell reconstitution after alpha-beta-depleted transplantation in children. Notes on the study in general: Some patients owed their high day-60 TCRbeta diversity to surviving recipient T cells and thymic progenitors.

This CDR3 is built from 14 residues. CDR1 is MNHNS, CDR2 SASEGT, per germline. With 5 bases removed from V and 5 bases from J, the gap between germline ends came to 13 bases. The J gene is TRBJ2-1, the V gene TRBV6-1; D is possibly TRBD1 (5 bases). Here the sequenced sample was PBMCs, mostly from graft donor cells, taken 360 days after TCRalphabeta/CD19-depleted stem cell transplant. The source is a boy in the first two years of life who had a stem cell transplant for acute myeloid leukemia, so the T cells may come from the graft donor. CDR3 loop: CASSKGRADNEQFF. CDR3 coding DNA: TGTGCCAGCAGTAAGGGGCGCGCGGACAATGAGCAGTTCTTC.